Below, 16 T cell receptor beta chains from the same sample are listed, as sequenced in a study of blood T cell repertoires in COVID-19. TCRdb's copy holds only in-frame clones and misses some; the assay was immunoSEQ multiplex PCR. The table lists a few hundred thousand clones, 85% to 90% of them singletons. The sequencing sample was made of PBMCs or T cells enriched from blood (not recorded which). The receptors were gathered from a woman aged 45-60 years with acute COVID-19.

The CDR3 sequence: CASRNRRNTEAFF. The CDR3 DNA reads TGTGCCAGCAGGAACAGGCGGAACACTGAAGCTTTCTTT. V is TRBV6-5 and J is TRBJ1-1, with TRBD1 as a possible D gene (5 bases). Trimming left V 6 bases short and J 1 base short, with 9 bases between. The CDR3 loop spans 13 amino acids. Germline V lookup: CDR1 MNHEY, CDR2 SVGAGI.

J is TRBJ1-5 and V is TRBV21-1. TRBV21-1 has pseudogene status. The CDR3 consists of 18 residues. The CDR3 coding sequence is TGTGCCAGCAGCAAAGTAAAGCCGGGGGGGCATGGCAATCAGCCCCAGCATTTT. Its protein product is CASSKVKPGGHGNQPQHF.

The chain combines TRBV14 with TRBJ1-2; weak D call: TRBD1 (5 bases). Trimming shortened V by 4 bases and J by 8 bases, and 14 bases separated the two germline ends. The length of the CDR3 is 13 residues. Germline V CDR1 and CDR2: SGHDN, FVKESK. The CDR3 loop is CASSLLGVSGYTF. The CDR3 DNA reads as TGTGCCAGCAGCCTCCTAGGGGTTTCCGGCTACACCTTC.

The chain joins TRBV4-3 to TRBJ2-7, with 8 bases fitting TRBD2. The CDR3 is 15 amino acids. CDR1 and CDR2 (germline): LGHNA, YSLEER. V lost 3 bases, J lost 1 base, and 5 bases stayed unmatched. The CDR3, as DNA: TGCGCCAGCAGCCAGGGGACTAGAGGATCCTACGAGCAGTACTTC. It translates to CASSQGTRGSYEQYF.

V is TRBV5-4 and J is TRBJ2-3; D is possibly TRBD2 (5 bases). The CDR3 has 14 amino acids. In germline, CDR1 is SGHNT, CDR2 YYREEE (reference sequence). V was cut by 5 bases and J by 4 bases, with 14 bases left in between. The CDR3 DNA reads TGTGCCAGCAGGAAGGAGGTCAGCGCAGATACGCAGTATTTT. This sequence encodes CASRKEVSADTQYF.

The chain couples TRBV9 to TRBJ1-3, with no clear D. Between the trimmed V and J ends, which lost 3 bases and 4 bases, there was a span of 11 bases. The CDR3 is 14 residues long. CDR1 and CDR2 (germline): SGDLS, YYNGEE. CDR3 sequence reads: CASSAGFGGNTIYF. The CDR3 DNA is TGTGCCAGCAGCGCGGGATTCGGGGGAAACACCATATATTTT.

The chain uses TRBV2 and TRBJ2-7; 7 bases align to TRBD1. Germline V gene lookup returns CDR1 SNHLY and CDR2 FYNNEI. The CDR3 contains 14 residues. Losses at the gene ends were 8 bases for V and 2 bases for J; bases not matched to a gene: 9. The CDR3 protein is CASRGQLLAYEQYF. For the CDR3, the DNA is TGTGCCAGCCGGGGACAGCTCCTGGCCTACGAGCAGTACTTC.

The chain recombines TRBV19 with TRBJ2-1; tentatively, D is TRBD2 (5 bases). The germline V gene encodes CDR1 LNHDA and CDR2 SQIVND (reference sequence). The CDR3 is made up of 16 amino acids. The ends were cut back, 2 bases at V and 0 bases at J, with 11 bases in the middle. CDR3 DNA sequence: TGTGCCAGTAGTATATGGCTAGCTTCCTCCTACAATGAGCAGTTCTTC. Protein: CASSIWLASSYNEQFF.

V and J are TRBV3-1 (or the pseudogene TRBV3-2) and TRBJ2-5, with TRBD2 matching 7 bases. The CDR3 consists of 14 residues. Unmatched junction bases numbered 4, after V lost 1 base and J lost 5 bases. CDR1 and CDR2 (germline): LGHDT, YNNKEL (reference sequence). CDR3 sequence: CASSQGGSGETQYF. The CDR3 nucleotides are TGTGCCAGCAGCCAAGGCGGGAGTGGGGAGACCCAGTACTTC.

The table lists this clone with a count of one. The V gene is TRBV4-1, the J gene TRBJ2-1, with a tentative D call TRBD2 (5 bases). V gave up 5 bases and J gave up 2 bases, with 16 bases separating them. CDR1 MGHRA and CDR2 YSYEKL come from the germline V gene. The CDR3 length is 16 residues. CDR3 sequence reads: CASSFTPGNTYNEQFF. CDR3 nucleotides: TGCGCCAGCAGCTTTACGCCGGGAAACACCTACAATGAGCAGTTCTTC.

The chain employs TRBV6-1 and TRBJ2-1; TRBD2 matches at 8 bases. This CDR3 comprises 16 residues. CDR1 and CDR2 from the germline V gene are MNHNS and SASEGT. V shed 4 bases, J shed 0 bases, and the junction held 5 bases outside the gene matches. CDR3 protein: CASSVRSGISYNEQFF. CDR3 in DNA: TGTGCCAGCAGTGTTCGTAGCGGGATCTCCTACAATGAGCAGTTCTTC.

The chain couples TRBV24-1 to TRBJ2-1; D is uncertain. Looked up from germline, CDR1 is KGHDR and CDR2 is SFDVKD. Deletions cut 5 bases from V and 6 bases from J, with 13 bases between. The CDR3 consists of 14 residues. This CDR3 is CATSGTAESNEQFF. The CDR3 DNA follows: TGTGCCACCAGTGGAACAGCCGAGAGCAATGAGCAGTTCTTC.

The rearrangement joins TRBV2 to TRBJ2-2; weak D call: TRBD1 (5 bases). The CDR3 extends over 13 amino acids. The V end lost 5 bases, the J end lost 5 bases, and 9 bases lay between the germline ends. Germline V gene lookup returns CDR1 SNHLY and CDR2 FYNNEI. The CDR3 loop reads CASSSRATGELFF. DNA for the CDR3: TGTGCCAGCAGTAGCAGGGCTACCGGGGAGCTGTTTTTT.

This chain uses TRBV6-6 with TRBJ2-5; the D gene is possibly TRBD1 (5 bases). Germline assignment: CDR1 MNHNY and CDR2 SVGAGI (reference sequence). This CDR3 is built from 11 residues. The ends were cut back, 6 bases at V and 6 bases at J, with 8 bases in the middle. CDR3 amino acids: CASSRVKTQYF. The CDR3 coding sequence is TGTGCCAGCAGCAGGGTTAAGACCCAGTACTTC.

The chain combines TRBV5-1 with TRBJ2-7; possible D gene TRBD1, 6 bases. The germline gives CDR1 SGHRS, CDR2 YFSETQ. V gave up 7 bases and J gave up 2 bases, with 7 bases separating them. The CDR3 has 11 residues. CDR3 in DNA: TGCGCCAGCGGGGGCCCCTACGAGCAGTACTTC. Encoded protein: CASGGPYEQYF. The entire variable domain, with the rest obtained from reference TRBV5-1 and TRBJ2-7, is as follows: KAGVTQTPRYLIKTRGQQVTLSCSPISGHRSVSWYQQTPGQGLQFLFEYFSETQRNKGNFPGRFSGRQFSNSRSEMNVSTLELGDSALYLCASGGPYEQYFGPGTRLTVT.

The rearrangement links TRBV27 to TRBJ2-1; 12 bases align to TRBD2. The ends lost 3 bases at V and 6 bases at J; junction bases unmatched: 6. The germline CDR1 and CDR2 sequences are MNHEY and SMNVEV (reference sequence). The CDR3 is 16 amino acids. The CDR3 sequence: CASSFVLAGGPNEQFF. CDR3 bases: TGTGCCAGCAGTTTTGTCCTAGCGGGAGGGCCCAATGAGCAGTTCTTC.